A single sample is the source of the 28 T cell receptor beta chains below, sequenced in a study of T-cell reconstitution after alpha-beta-depleted transplantation in children. Unique molecular identifiers featured in how the TCRbeta library was prepared. One entry per CDR3 protein, called by TCRdb with MiXCR from the PCR reads. The table lists 190,000 or so distinct CDR3 sequences, approximately 6.6% of them singletons. The source was PBMCs from the stem cell graft donor, collected from the stem cell graft. Receptors were obtained from a human donor who donated a stem cell graft to a child with Wiskott-Aldrich syndrome.

Many counts were recorded for this clonotype. V gene TRBV4-3 combines with J gene TRBJ2-3; no clear D gene. V was cut by 4 bases and J by 0 bases, with 17 bases left in between. CDR1 is LGHNA and CDR2 is YSLEER in the germline V gene. The CDR3 has 17 residues. CDR3 amino acids: CASSPRPSLGSTDTQYF. The CDR3 nucleotides read TGCGCCAGCAGCCCTCGACCTTCCCTCGGAAGCACAGATACGCAGTATTTT.

This clonotype was counted at least ten times. The V and J genes are TRBV20-1 and TRBJ2-1; 7 nucleotides agree with TRBD1. Germline V gives CDR1 DFQATT, CDR2 SNEGSKA (reference sequence). The ends lost 4 bases at V and 0 bases at J; junction bases unmatched: 3. The CDR3 contains 14 residues. The CDR3 spells CSATGGSSYNEQFF. The DNA for the CDR3 is TGCAGTGCTACAGGGGGTAGCTCCTACAATGAGCAGTTCTTC.

This clonotype was observed at least ten times. The chain employs TRBV6-1 and TRBJ1-2; no firm D call. This CDR3 contains 15 residues. Germline CDR1 reads MNHNS; CDR2 reads SASEGT. With 7 bases removed from V and 4 bases from J, the gap between germline ends came to 19 bases. The CDR3 protein is CASIARGSEIYGYTF. CDR3 nucleotide sequence: TGTGCCAGCATCGCACGAGGGTCAGAGATCTATGGCTACACCTTC.

In its sample, this clonotype was seen many times. The gene calls are TRBV20-1 and TRBJ2-1, with 10 bases that match TRBD2. This CDR3 contains 15 residues. The V segment lost 3 bases and the J segment 3 bases; nucleotides outside the gene matches: 5. CDR1 DFQATT and CDR2 SNEGSKA come from the germline V gene (reference sequence). The CDR3, as DNA: TGCAGTGCTAGCCCAGCGGGAGGGAACTACAATGAGCAGTTCTTC. Translating it yields CSASPAGGNYNEQFF.

This clonotype was seen at least ten times. The chain is built from TRBV9 and TRBJ2-5, with a tentative D call TRBD2 (6 bases). V was shortened by 0 bases and J by 5 bases, with 14 bases between the two germline ends. This CDR3 is built from 15 residues. Germline V lookup: CDR1 SGDLS, CDR2 YYNGEE. CDR3 nucleotide sequence: TGTGCCAGCAGCGTAGCCTACGGGAGAAAGGAGACCCAGTACTTC. As protein: CASSVAYGRKETQYF.

This chain links TRBV7-8 with TRBJ2-5, with D tentatively TRBD1 (6 bases). The CDR3 spans 15 residues. Trimming stripped 1 base from V and 5 bases from J, with 14 bases between. In germline, CDR1 is SGHVS, CDR2 FQNEAQ. The CDR3, as DNA: TGTGCCAGCAGCTTAGAGGGGGTTGAGGGGGAGACCCAGTACTTC. It is translated as CASSLEGVEGETQYF.

About this clonotype: Possible read error: a much larger clone is one base away. The rearrangement joins TRBV11-2 to TRBJ2-1; maybe TRBD1 (6 bases). Germline CDR1 and CDR2: SGHAT and FQNNGV. The CDR3 length is 14 residues. The V end lost 5 bases, the J end lost 2 bases, and 10 bases lay between the germline ends. The CDR3 spells CASSPDSTYNEQFF. The CDR3 nucleotides are TGTGCCAGCAGCCCGGACAGTACCTACAATGAGCAGTTCTTC.

On this clonotype: A read error may be the cause here, since a much bigger clone is one base away. The rearrangement links TRBV5-1 to TRBJ1-1; D remains unclear. The CDR3 covers 13 residues. CDR1 SGHRS and CDR2 YFSETQ come from the germline V gene. V was cut by 0 bases and J by 3 bases, with 6 bases left in between. DNA for the CDR3: TGCGCCAGCAGCTTGGGCGCGGACACTGAAGCTTTCTTT. Amino acid sequence: CASSLGADTEAFF.

This clonotype occurred many times. CDR3 in DNA: TGCAGCGTTCGGGGTCTGCACGAGCAGTACTTC. It codes for CSVRGLHEQYF. V gene TRBV29-1 combines with J gene TRBJ2-7; maybe TRBD2 (5 bases). The length of the CDR3 is 11 residues. From germline, CDR1 is SQVTM and CDR2 ANQGSEA. Trimming took 5 bases from V and 5 from J, leaving 10 bases between them.

Comments on this clonotype: Given a much more abundant clone one base away, this may be a read error. The V call is TRBV27, the J call TRBJ2-7; no firm D call. The CDR3 is made up of 12 amino acids. Germline values: CDR1 MNHEY, CDR2 SMNVEV (reference sequence). CDR3 nucleotide sequence: TGTGCCAGCAGAAATTGGGTCGGCGAGCAGAACTTC. Its translation is CASRNWVGEQNF.

This chain joins TRBV23-1 and TRBJ2-5; D perhaps matches TRBD2 (6 bases). TRBV23-1 falls under the ORF class, with uncertain function. This CDR3 contains 16 residues. Trimming removed 1 base at V and 3 bases at J, with 15 bases between. In DNA form, the CDR3 reads TGCGCCAGCAGTCAATTTGGAGGGAATACTAAAGAGACCCAGTACTTC. Translating gives CASSQFGGNTKETQYF.

CDR3 sequence: CASSLANGGNEQFF. In DNA form, the CDR3 reads TGTGCCAGCAGCTTAGCGAACGGTGGGAATGAGCAGTTCTTC. The rearrangement links TRBV7-8 to TRBJ2-1; no definite D call. Trimming took 0 bases from V and 7 from J, leaving 10 bases between them. CDR3 size: 14 residues. Germline CDR1 reads SGHVS; CDR2 reads FQNEAQ.

This clonotype occurred many times. The CDR3, as DNA: TGCGCCAGCAGCCACTTAGCGGGGGGGGGTGAGCAGTTCTTC. This gives the protein CASSHLAGGGEQFF. The chain uses TRBV4-1 and TRBJ2-1, with 11 bases matching TRBD2. V lost 3 bases and J lost 9; bases outside the gene matches: 4. CDR3 length: 14 amino acids. Germline CDR1 is MGHRA and CDR2 is YSYEKL.

This clonotype occurred many times. V is TRBV5-1 and J is TRBJ2-1; D tentatively fits TRBD1 or TRBD2 (5 bases each). The germline CDR1 and CDR2 sequences are SGHRS and YFSETQ. The V end was cut by 0 bases, the J end by 10 bases, with 20 bases between. The CDR3 has 16 residues. The CDR3 loop reads CASSLDADVGVIEQFF. In nucleotides, the CDR3 is TGCGCCAGCAGCTTGGATGCCGATGTGGGGGTTATAGAGCAGTTCTTC.

Ten or more counts support this clonotype. The CDR3 reads CASSLLSGTSNYGYTF. The CDR3 DNA is TGTGCCAGCAGTTTATTGAGCGGGACTTCTAACTATGGCTACACCTTC. The chain carries TRBV12-3 or TRBV12-4 and TRBJ1-2; tentative D call: TRBD1 (5 bases). Trimming took 2 bases from V and 0 from J, leaving 13 bases between them. There are 16 residues in the CDR3.

For this clonotype: A much more abundant neighbour one base away suggests this may be a read error. The V gene is TRBV4-1, the J gene TRBJ2-6; tentative D call: TRBD1 (5 bases). Germline V lookup: CDR1 MGHRA, CDR2 YSYEKL. CDR3 size: 16 residues. The CDR3: CASTVTGHSGSNVLTF. CDR3 in DNA: TGCGCCAGCACTGTTACAGGACACTCTGGGTCCAACGTCCTGACTTTC.

There are many counts of this clonotype. The CDR3 here is CASSLGHVGQPQHF. The CDR3 region has the DNA TGTGCCAGCAGCTTGGGTCATGTTGGTCAGCCCCAGCATTTT. The chain recombines TRBV5-6 with TRBJ1-5, with D unclear. V lost 0 bases and J lost 6, with 10 bases in between. CDR3 length: 14 residues. Looked up from germline, CDR1 is SGHDT and CDR2 is YYEEEE.

This clonotype was recorded at least ten times. The rearrangement links TRBV12-3 or TRBV12-4 to TRBJ1-3; D remains ambiguous. This CDR3 is 14 amino acids long. Between the trimmed V and J ends, which lost 6 bases and 4 bases, there was a span of 13 bases. Written as DNA, the CDR3 is TGTGCCAGCAGCCCTTCGAGGGCCGGAAACACCATATATTTT. This translates into CASSPSRAGNTIYF.

This clonotype occurred many times. The chain couples TRBV6-2 or TRBV6-3 to TRBJ1-1; perhaps TRBD1 as D (5 bases). Trimming cost V 5 bases and J 7 bases, with 14 bases left between them. The germline V gene encodes CDR1 MNHEY and CDR2 SVGEGT. The CDR3 loop spans 13 amino acids. CDR3 residues: CASSVGANVEAFF. Written as DNA, the CDR3 is TGTGCCAGCAGTGTCGGGGCTAATGTTGAAGCTTTCTTT.

This clonotype was seen many times. V gene TRBV5-1 combines with J gene TRBJ1-1; maybe TRBD1 (6 bases). Germline V lookup: CDR1 SGHRS, CDR2 YFSETQ. CDR3 length: 15 residues. The V gene lost 0 bases and the J gene lost 6 bases, with 15 bases spanning the gap. The chain's CDR3 is CASSLGAGKGAEAFF. CDR3 nucleotide sequence: TGCGCCAGCAGCTTGGGTGCGGGGAAGGGGGCTGAAGCTTTCTTT.

This clonotype was observed many times. The chain employs TRBV11-3 and TRBJ2-3; D ambiguous. This CDR3 contains 15 residues. V was pared by 5 bases and J by 4 bases, with 16 bases between. Germline assignment: CDR1 SGHNT and CDR2 YENEEA. The CDR3 here is CASSRSGPRADTQYF. CDR3 DNA sequence: TGTGCCAGCAGCCGTTCGGGCCCCCGGGCAGATACGCAGTATTTT.

The chain carries TRBV12-3 or TRBV12-4 and TRBJ1-6; no clear D gene. CDR3 length equals 18 residues. The germline V and J ends were trimmed by 2 bases and 0 bases, with 14 bases remaining between them. The CDR3 DNA reads as TGTGCCAGCAGTTTAAAATCGACGGGGAGCTCCTATAATTCACCCCTCCACTTT. It is translated as CASSLKSTGSSYNSPLHF.

V usage is TRBV18 and J usage is TRBJ1-1; D not certain. The germline V and J ends were trimmed by 6 bases and 4 bases, with 12 bases remaining between them. CDR3 length: 13 residues. The V gene's germline CDR1 is KGHSH and CDR2 LQKENI. The CDR3 here is CASSSSAGTEAFF. CDR3 sequence (DNA): TGTGCCAGCTCTTCATCAGCCGGCACTGAAGCTTTCTTT.

This clonotype was counted many times. V usage is TRBV25-1 and J usage is TRBJ1-5, with a weak D call TRBD1 (5 bases). Germline V gene lookup returns CDR1 MGHDK and CDR2 SYGVNS. The CDR3 runs to 16 residues. V was cut by 4 bases and J by 2 bases, with 15 bases left in between. CDR3 bases: TGTGCCAGCAGTGGTTACGGAAGAGGGGGCAATCAGCCCCAGCATTTT. It codes for CASSGYGRGGNQPQHF.

The sample holds one count of this clonotype. The V and J genes are TRBV6-5 and TRBJ2-7; D is perhaps TRBD2 (6 bases). The CDR3 extends over 14 amino acids. CDR1 and CDR2 from the germline V gene are MNHEY and SVGAGI. Trimming pared 0 bases from V and 6 bases from J, leaving 12 bases between. CDR3 coding DNA: TGTGCCAGCAGTTACTCTCCGGGGGTAAGCGAGCAGTACTTC. Translation: CASSYSPGVSEQYF.

At least ten counts were recorded for this clonotype. V and J are TRBV28 and TRBJ2-1; TRBD2 matches at 11 bases. CDR3 length equals 15 residues. Germline loops: CDR1 MDHEN, CDR2 SYDVKM. V dropped 5 bases and J dropped 8; count of bases not matched to a gene: 8. CDR3 loop: CASSPHSGRAHEQFF. CDR3 nucleotides: TGTGCCAGCAGTCCCCATAGCGGGAGGGCCCATGAGCAGTTCTTC.

This clonotype was detected many times. In DNA form, the CDR3 reads TGCGCCAGCAGCTTAACTAGGTTTGAGCAGTTCTTC. This codes for CASSLTRFEQFF. The V gene is TRBV5-1, the J gene TRBJ2-1; D is possibly TRBD2 (5 bases). The CDR3 totals 12 residues. Germline lookup yields CDR1 SGHRS and CDR2 YFSETQ. Trimming removed 2 bases from V and 9 bases from J, with 9 bases in between.

This clonotype has ten or more counts. The chain recombines TRBV29-1 with TRBJ2-5; perhaps TRBD2 as D (6 bases). The V gene lost 4 bases and the J gene lost 5 bases, with 11 bases spanning the gap. Looked up from germline, CDR1 is SQVTM and CDR2 is ANQGSEA. There are 12 residues in the CDR3. Written as DNA, the CDR3 is TGCAGCGTTGGGGTCGCGGGGGAGACCCAGTACTTC. Protein product: CSVGVAGETQYF. The full variable domain, in which reference TRBV29-1 and TRBJ2-5 provide the parts outside the CDR3, is SAVISQKPSRDICQRGTSLTIQCQVDSQVTMMFWYRQQPGQSLTLIATANQGSEATYESGFVIDKFPISRPNLTFSTLTVSNMSPEDSSIYLCSVGVAGETQYFGPGTRLLVL.